This T cell receptor (beta chain) came from a study of T cell responses to AZD1222 COVID-19 vaccine. General study results and limits: The peak T cell response came first, and repertoires were sampled only after it. With dominance at 160-218 and 743-854, vaccine-associated CD4 TCRs spanned spike. White British ancestry dominated among donors, who included more females, and clonal diversity was possibly underestimated.

Of note for this clone: Its antigen is not identified.

The CDR3 length is 13 residues. Between the trimmed V and J ends, which lost 6 bases and 4 bases, there was a span of 12 bases. Germline V lookup: CDR1 MNHEY, CDR2 SVGAGI. TCRdb keeps only in-frame clones here, not all; method: immunoSEQ multiplex PCR. The profile shows about 110,000 clones, around 88% of them singletons. The analysis combined second doses at about 4 or about 12 weeks. The sample here was peripheral blood, taken 28 days after the second AZD1222 dose. The clonotype originates from an adult who received the AZD1222 COVID-19 vaccine. The gene calls are TRBV6-5 and TRBJ1-2; D is unresolved. CDR3 sequence reads: CASRNPLGYGYTF. Here the CDR3 DNA reads TGTGCCAGCAGAAACCCCTTGGGCTATGGCTACACCTTC.